The rows below give T cell receptor beta chains drawn from one sample of a study of cytomegalovirus exposure and HLA in healthy donors. Clones were sequenced by immunoSEQ multiplex PCR, and TCRdb holds only the in-frame ones, with some missing. The table lists around 75,000 clones. Sequenced sample: PBMCs. Receptor source: a man aged 45 to 65 in good health and CMV-seropositive. The CDR3 runs from the conserved cysteine through the conserved F or W. Fields, in order: J gene, V gene, D gene, CDR3 DNA, CDR3 protein. A D gene is named only where the DNA matches it firmly.

TRBJ2-5	TRBV5-1	NA	TGCGCCAGCAGCTTCGAAAGGGGGGGAGAGACCCAGTACTTC	CASSFERGGETQYF
TRBJ1-2	TRBV2	NA	TGTGCCAGCAGTGAACAGACTAACTATGGCTACACCTTC	CASSEQTNYGYTF
TRBJ1-2	TRBV30	NA	TGTGCCTGGAGTTTGGAGGGCGGTGATGGCTACACCTTC	CAWSLEGGDGYTF
TRBJ1-2	TRBV5-1	NA	TGCGCCAGCACCTTAAATCCGGAGGGTGCTGGCTACACCTTC	CASTLNPEGAGYTF
TRBJ1-4	TRBV9	NA	TGTGCCAGCAGCGCCCGGGACACAGTGGAGGAAAAACTGTTTTTT	CASSARDTVEEKLFF
TRBJ1-6	TRBV4-1	NA	TGCGCCAGCAGCCTCTTTATAACGACTGAGGATTCACCCCTCCACTTT	CASSLFITTEDSPLHF
TRBJ1-2	TRBV9	NA	TGTGCCAGCAGCGTAGGACTTGGACACCTGCCTAACTATGGCTACACCTTC	CASSVGLGHLPNYGYTF
TRBJ1-1	TRBV18	NA	TGTGCCAGCTCACCACTCCGGGAGACAGCTGAAGCTTTCTTT	CASSPLRETAEAFF
TRBJ1-2	TRBV30	NA	TGTGCCGGGAGTGTACAAAGGGGTGTCCTCTATGGCTACACCTTC	CAGSVQRGVLYGYTF
TRBJ2-5	TRBV29-1	NA	TGCAGCGTTGAAGATGGTTCGCGGGTAGGCACCCAAGAGACCCAGTACTTC	CSVEDGSRVGTQETQYF
TRBJ2-7	TRBV28	TRBD2	TGTGCCAGCAGTTTACCTAGCGGGAGGGCCATGCAGTACTTC	CASSLPSGRAMQYF
TRBJ2-5	TRBV2	NA	TGTGCCAGCAGCCCCGACACAGAATTCCAAGAGACCCAGTACTTC	CASSPDTEFQETQYF
TRBJ1-5	TRBV5-1	NA	TGCGCCAGCAGCCCCACAGGGTTCCCCAATCAGCCCCAGCATTTT	CASSPTGFPNQPQHF
TRBJ1-2	TRBV29-1	TRBD1	TGCAGCGTTGGCCGGGGACAGGATAACTATGGCTACACCTTC	CSVGRGQDNYGYTF
TRBJ1-1	TRBV11-2	NA	TGTGCCAGCAGTCTCAGGGATATGAACACTGAAGCTTTCTTT	CASSLRDMNTEAFF
TRBJ2-5	TRBV5-4	TRBD2	TGTGCCAGCAGTCCCAGACTAGCCCGAAGGGGACAAGAGACCCAGTACTTC	CASSPRLARRGQETQYF
TRBJ1-1	TRBV19	TRBD1	TGTGCCAGTAGTATTATAGCCGGACAGGGAGGAAACACTGAAGCTTTCTTT	CASSIIAGQGGNTEAFF
TRBJ1-5	TRBV4-2	TRBD1	TGTGCCAGCAGCCAAGTAACAGGGGGCAATCAGCCCCAGCATTTT	CASSQVTGGNQPQHF
TRBJ1-1	TRBV7-9	TRBD1	TGTGCCAGCAGCTATTCGACAGGGAGTGCAGCTTTCTTT	CASSYSTGSAAFF
TRBJ1-6	TRBV7-3	TRBD1	TGTGCCAGCAGCTTCACAGGGGACAATTCACCCCTCCACTTT	CASSFTGDNSPLHF
TRBJ1-2	TRBV11-2	TRBD1	TGTGCCAGCAGCCGCCGGGACAGCGATTATGGCTACACCTTC	CASSRRDSDYGYTF
TRBJ2-3	TRBV19	TRBD2	TGTGTTCCCAGTAAGTTGGAGGGTCTAGCGGTTAGCACAGATACGCAGTATTTT	CVPSKLEGLAVSTDTQYF
TRBJ2-5	TRBV18	TRBD2	TGTGCCAGCTCACCGAAGGAGCGGGAGGGAGGAGAGACCCAGTACTTC	CASSPKEREGGETQYF
TRBJ2-1	TRBV30	NA	TGTGCCTGGATCGGGACAAGGGGCAATGAGCAGTTCTTC	CAWIGTRGNEQFF
TRBJ2-1	TRBV6-6	TRBD2	TGTGCCAGCAGCCCACGGACTAGCGGGAACAATGAGCAGTTCTTC	CASSPRTSGNNEQFF
TRBJ1-2	TRBV4-1	NA	TGCGCCAGCAGCCAGCAAGGGGTCTCCTATGGCTACACCTTC	CASSQQGVSYGYTF
TRBJ1-2	TRBV7-9	TRBD1	TGTGCCAGCAGCCCTCTTGGGACAGCATCTAACTATGGCTACACCTTC	CASSPLGTASNYGYTF
TRBJ1-6	TRBV4-1	TRBD1	TGCGCCAGCAGCCAGTATGGACAGGGAAGCTCACCCCTCCACTTT	CASSQYGQGSSPLHF
TRBJ2-3	TRBV2	NA	TGTGCCAGCAGTGGGCACAGGGACACAGATACGCAGTATTTT	CASSGHRDTDTQYF
TRBJ2-5	TRBV7-7	NA	TGTGCCAGCAGCCCGGGTCGTGAAGAGACCCAGTACTTC	CASSPGREETQYF
TRBJ1-5	TRBV5-6	NA	TGTGCCAGCAGCTTGGGGGAGGTAAATCAGCCCCAGCATTTT	CASSLGEVNQPQHF
TRBJ1-4	TRBV27	TRBD1	TGTGCCAGCAGTCAAGGACAGGGGAGAACTGTGGCTAATGAAAAACTGTTTTTT	CASSQGQGRTVANEKLFF
TRBJ1-6	TRBV30	TRBD1	TGTGCCTGGAGCGGACAGGGATATTCACCCCTCCACTTT	CAWSGQGYSPLHF